This T cell receptor beta chain was captured by sequencing in a study of beta chain features in type 1 diabetes (dated by TCRdb to 2017 to 2018). General notes on the study: Mean age, gender distribution, total cell number and subset yield did not differ between patients and healthy donors. Across all samples, some 100,000,000 sorted cells were examined, and cell number per subset correlated strongly with RNA yield. In the study, recently diagnosed type 1 diabetes patients and matched healthy donors were compared on the TCRB repertoires of their sorted circulating CD4+ T cell subsets. Whereas all 30 or so donors provided naive and central memory subsets, regulatory and stem cell-like memory subsets were isolated from just 8 patients and about eight healthy donors.

The entire amount of isolated RNA was reverse transcribed using the High Capacity cDNA Reverse Transcription Kit, so the sequenced TCRB transcripts were expressed ones. Deep immunoSEQ sequencing was performed on naive, central memory and regulatory T cell samples, with an average of approximately 4 million total reads per sample. Sorted cells were lysed in RLT buffer, and RNA was extracted using DNase-treated RNeasy Micro or Mini kits according to cell number. Each cell subset was processed on its own to prevent cross-contamination, while patient and healthy donor samples were processed together. The immunoSEQ multiplex PCR was used to amplify TCRB sequences from cDNA, generating 87-bp fragments that spanned the CDR3 region. The amplicons were sequenced using the Illumina HiSeq platform. The authors processed their data as follows. Synthetic template baselines were used to correct PCR bias computationally, reads within Hamming distance 2 were collapsed, and singletons that could not be merged were discarded. Reads were aligned to IMGT to assign V, D and J genes, CDR3 length, and insertions or deletions at six rearrangement sites. Within each subset, clonotype counts were normalized to sorted cell number, and only after that were true diversity and Gini coefficients computed with the tcR R package. Repertoire sharing was quantified using the overlap coefficient calculated on TCRB nucleotide sequences. As a proxy for the pre-selection repertoire, out-of-frame TCRB sequences from naive cells were analyzed. In its TCRdb copy, this immuneACCESS table keeps in-frame sequences only and misses some clones. Where compared with another copy, unresolved V genes explain less than half of these, and the others have no known cause. V, J and clone size are taken as reported in that table, and D and trimming were inferred from the DNA itself. Within this sample are about half a million clones, with over 10% of them counted one time only. In total, the top ten clones hold more than 0.045% of the sample.

From each donor, a single peripheral blood sample of 100 to 150 mL on average was drawn into heparinised tubes. Using a panel that included CD45RO, CCR7, CD25, CD127, CD95 and CD27, naive, central memory, regulatory and stem cell-like memory CD4+ T cells were sorted on a BD FACSAria II. All sorted populations exceeded 95% purity. Right away, PBMCs were isolated by Lymphoprep density gradient centrifugation and were stained directly, with no culture step. So that batch effects would be minimized, each experiment stained and sorted samples in pairs, pairing one healthy donor with one patient. V is shortened by 1 base, J by 0 bases, and the region joining them spans 10 bases. The CDR3 measures 16 amino acids from cysteine to phenylalanine. CDR3 DNA only is kept here, 48 bases in frame from base 1. Looking up the germline V gene (reference sequence) yields CDR1 SEHNR and CDR2 FQNEAQ. In regard to this clone: The antigen it recognizes is unknown. No per-base quality is available; no much larger clone lies one base away.

On the study overall, not on this receptor specifically: Shorter templates might be favored by PCR, yet because patient and control samples were amplified and corrected together, any such skew would affect both groups equally. Naive, central memory and regulatory TCRB repertoires appeared more similar among patients than among healthy donors. Sequencing cDNA rather than genomic DNA could over-represent highly expressing activated cells, although activation and CD3 levels did not differ between groups. A moderate but significant shortening of TCRB CDR3 length was observed in type 1 diabetes patients in all four CD4+ subsets. Because small numbers of individuals were included in the HLA sub-analyses, any influence of HLA type on TCRB rearrangement was left unresolved. Patients with type 1 diabetes made fewer insertions and deleted more nucleotides at VDJ recombination sites, implying thymic rearrangement abnormalities.

The clonotype was recovered from a young woman in good health. The rearranged chain carries TRBV7-9 and TRBJ2-1; tentative D gene TRBD2, with 5 bases matching. The material sequenced was naive CD4+ T cells from blood. Taken with the paper, the label for cell subset or site translates to: true naive CD4+ T cells. The CDR3 region: CASSLGSGLSYNEQFF. The DNA sequence is as follows: TGTGCCAGCAGCTTAGGAAGCGGACTCTCCTACAATGAGCAGTTCTTC.